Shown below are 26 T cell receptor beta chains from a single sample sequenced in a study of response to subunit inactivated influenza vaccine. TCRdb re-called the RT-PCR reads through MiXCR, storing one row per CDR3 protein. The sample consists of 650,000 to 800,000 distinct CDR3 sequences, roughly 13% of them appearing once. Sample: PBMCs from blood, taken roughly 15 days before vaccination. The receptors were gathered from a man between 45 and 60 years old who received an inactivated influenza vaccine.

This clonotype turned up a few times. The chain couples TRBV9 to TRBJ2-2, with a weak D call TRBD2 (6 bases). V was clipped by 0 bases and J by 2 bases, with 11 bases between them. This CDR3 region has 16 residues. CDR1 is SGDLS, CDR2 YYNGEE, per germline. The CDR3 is CASSVGGLLNTGELFF. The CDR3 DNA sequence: TGTGCCAGCAGCGTAGGAGGACTACTCAACACCGGGGAGCTGTTTTTT.

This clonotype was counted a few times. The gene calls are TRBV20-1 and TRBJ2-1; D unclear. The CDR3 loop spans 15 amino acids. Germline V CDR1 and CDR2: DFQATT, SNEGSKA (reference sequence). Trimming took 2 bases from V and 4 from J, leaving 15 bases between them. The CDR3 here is CSARRPAVVYNEQFF. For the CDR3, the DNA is TGCAGTGCTAGACGGCCGGCGGTTGTATACAATGAGCAGTTCTTC.

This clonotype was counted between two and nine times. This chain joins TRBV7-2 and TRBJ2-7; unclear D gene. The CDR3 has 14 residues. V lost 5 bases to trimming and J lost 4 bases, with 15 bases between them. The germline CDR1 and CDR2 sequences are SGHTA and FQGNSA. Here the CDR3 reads CASSPGITRYEQYF. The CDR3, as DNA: TGTGCCAGCAGCCCCGGAATTACAAGATACGAGCAGTACTTC.

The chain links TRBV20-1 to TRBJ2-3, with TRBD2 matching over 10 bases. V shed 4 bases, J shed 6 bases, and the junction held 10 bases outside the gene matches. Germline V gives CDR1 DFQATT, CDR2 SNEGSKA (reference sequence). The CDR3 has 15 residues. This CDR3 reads CSAMKSGRGLDTQYF. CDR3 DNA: TGCAGTGCTATGAAAAGCGGGAGGGGCTTGGATACGCAGTATTTT.

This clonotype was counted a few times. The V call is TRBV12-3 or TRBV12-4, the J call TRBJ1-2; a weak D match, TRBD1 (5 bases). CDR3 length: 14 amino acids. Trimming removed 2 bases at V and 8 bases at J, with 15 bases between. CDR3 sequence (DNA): TGTGCCAGCAGTTTAAGTTCGGGGGTAAAGGGCTACACCTTC. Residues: CASSLSSGVKGYTF.

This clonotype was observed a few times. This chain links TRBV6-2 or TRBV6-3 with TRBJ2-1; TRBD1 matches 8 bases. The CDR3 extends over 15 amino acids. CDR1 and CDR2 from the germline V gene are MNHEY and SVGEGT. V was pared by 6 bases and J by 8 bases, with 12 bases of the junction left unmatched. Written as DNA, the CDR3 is TGTGCCAGCAGAAACAGGGGGGCCGGGGTGGATGAGCAGTTCTTC. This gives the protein CASRNRGAGVDEQFF.

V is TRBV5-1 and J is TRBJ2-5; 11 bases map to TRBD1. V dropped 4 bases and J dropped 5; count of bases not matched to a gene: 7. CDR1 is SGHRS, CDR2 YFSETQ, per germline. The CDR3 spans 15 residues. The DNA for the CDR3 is TGCGCCAGCAGCAATGGACAGGGGGCCCAGGAGACCCAGTACTTC. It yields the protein CASSNGQGAQETQYF.

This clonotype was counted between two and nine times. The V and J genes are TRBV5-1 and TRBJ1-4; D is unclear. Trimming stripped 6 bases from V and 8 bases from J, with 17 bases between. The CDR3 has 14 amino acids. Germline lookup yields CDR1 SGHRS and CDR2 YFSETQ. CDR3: CASTPDGVVEKLFF. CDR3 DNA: TGCGCCAGCACCCCCGACGGGGTAGTCGAAAAACTGTTTTTT.

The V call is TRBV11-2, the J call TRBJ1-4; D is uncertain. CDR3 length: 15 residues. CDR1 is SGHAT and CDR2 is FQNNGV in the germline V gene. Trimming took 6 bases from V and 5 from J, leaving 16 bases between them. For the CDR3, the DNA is TGTGCCAGCAGGTACCCGGGCAGGAAGAATGAAAAACTGTTTTTT. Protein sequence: CASRYPGRKNEKLFF.

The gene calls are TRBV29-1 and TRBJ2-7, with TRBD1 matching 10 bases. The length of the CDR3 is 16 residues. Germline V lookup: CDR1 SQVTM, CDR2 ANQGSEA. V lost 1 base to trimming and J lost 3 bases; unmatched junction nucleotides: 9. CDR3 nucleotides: TGCAGCGTTGAAGGAGTGGAGGGACAGGGGATCTACGAGCAGTACTTC. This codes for CSVEGVEGQGIYEQYF.

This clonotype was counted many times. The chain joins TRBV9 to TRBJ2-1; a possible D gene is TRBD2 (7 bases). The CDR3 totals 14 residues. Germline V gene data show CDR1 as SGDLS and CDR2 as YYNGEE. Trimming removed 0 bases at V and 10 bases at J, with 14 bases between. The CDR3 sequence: CASSVGGGLREQFF. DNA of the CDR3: TGTGCCAGCAGCGTAGGGGGGGGGCTCCGGGAGCAGTTCTTC.

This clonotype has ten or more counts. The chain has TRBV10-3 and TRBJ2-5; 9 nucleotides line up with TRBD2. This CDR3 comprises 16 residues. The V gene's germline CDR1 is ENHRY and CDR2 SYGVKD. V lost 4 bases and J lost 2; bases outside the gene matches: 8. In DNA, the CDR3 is TGTGCCATCAGTGCTCGGCTAGCGGGAAAACAAGAGACCCAGTACTTC. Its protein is CAISARLAGKQETQYF.

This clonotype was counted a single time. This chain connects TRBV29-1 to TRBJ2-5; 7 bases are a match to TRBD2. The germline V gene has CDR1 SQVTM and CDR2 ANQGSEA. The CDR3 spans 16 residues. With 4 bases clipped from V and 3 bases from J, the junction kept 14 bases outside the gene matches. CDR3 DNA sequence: TGCAGCGTTGTCCCGCTACTATCCGCGGGGGAAGAGACCCAGTACTTC. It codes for CSVVPLLSAGEETQYF.

The CDR3 is CASSQFLAKNIQYF. As DNA, the CDR3 is TGCGCCAGCAGCCAATTCTTAGCCAAAAACATTCAGTACTTC. The chain is built from TRBV4-3 and TRBJ2-4; the D is unclear. CDR3 size: 14 residues. The germline CDR1 and CDR2 sequences are LGHNA and YSLEER. V dropped 2 bases and J dropped 0 bases, with 5 bases sitting between them.

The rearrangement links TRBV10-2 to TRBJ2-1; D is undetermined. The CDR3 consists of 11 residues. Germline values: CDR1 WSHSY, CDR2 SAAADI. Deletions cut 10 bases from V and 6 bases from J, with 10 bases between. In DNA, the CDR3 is TGCGCCATCGGGCTTGGCAATGAGCAGTTCTTC. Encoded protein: CAIGLGNEQFF.

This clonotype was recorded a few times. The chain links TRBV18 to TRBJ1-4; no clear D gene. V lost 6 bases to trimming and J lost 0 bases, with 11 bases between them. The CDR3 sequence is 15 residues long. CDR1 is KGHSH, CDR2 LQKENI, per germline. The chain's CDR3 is CASSTDVSTNEKLFF. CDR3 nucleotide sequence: TGTGCCAGCTCCACGGATGTATCAACTAATGAAAAACTGTTTTTT.

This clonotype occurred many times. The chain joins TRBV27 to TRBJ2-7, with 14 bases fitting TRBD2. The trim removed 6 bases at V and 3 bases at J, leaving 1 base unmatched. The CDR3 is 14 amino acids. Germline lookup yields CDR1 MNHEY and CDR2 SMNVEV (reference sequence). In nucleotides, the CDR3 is TGTGCCAGCAGGGGACTAGCGGGGGACTACGAGCAGTACTTC. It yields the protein CASRGLAGDYEQYF.

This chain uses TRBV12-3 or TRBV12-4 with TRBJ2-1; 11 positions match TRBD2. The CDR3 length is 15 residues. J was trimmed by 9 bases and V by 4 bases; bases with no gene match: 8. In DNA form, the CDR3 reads TGTGCCAGCAGTTGGGTTAGCGGGGGGGCCAGTGAGCAGTTCTTC. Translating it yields CASSWVSGGASEQFF.

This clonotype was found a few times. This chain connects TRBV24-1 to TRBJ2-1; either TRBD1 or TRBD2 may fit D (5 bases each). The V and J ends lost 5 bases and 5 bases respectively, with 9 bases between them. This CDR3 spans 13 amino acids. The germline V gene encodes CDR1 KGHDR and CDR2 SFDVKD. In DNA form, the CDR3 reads TGTGCCACCAGTGCGGGACCCAACAATGAGCAGTTCTTC. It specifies CATSAGPNNEQFF.

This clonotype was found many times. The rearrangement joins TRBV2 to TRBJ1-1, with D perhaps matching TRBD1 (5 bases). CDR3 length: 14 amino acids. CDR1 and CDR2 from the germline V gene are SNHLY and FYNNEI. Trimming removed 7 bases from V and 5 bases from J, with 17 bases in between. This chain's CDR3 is CASIPQGGRTEAFF. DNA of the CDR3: TGTGCCAGCATACCCCAGGGAGGGAGGACTGAAGCTTTCTTT.

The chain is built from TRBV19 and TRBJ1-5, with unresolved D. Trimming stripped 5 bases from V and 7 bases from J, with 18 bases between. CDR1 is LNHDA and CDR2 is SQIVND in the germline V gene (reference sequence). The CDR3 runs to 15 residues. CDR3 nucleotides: TGTGCCAGTAGTCCTCCGGACCTAAGGGAGCAGCCCCAGCATTTT. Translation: CASSPPDLREQPQHF.

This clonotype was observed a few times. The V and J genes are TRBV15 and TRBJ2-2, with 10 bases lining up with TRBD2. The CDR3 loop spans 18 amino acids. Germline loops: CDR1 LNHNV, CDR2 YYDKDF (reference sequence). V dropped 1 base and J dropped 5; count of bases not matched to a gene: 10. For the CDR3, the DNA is TGTGCCACCAGCAGAGGGCTAGCGGGGGCCCCGAGGACCGGGGAGCTGTTTTTT. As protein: CATSRGLAGAPRTGELFF.

DNA for the CDR3: TGCAGTGCTAGCTCCTGGGCGGGACCCACAGATACGCAGTATTTT. Its protein product is CSASSWAGPTDTQYF. This rearrangement joins TRBV20-1 to TRBJ2-3; possibly TRBD2 for D (6 bases). The CDR3 length is 15 residues. V gave up 3 bases and J gave up 2 bases, with 15 bases separating them. Germline CDR1 DFQATT, CDR2 SNEGSKA (reference sequence).

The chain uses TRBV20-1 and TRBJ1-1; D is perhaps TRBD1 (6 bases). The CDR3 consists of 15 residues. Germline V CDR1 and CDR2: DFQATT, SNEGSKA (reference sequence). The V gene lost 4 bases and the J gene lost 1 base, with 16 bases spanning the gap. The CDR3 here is CSANKGGSGNTEAFF. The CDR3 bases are TGCAGTGCTAATAAGGGGGGTTCCGGGAACACTGAAGCTTTCTTT.

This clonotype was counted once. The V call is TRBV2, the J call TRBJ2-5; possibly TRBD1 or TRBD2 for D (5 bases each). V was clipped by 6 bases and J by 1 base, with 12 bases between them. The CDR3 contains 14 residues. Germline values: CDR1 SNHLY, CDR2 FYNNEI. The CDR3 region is CASREGKLQETQYF. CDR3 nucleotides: TGTGCCAGCAGAGAGGGGAAGCTCCAAGAGACCCAGTACTTC. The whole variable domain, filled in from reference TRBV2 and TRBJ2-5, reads EPEVTQTPSHQVTQMGQEVILRCVPISNHLYFYWYRQILGQKVEFLVSFYNNEISEKSEIFDDQFSVERPDGSNFTLKIRSTKLEDSAMYFCASREGKLQETQYFGPGTRLLVL.

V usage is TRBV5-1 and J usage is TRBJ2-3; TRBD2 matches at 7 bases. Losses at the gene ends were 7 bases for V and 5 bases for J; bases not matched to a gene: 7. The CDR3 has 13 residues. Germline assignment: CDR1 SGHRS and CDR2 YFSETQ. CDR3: CASGQAGVDTQYF. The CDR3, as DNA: TGCGCCAGCGGCCAGGCGGGAGTAGATACGCAGTATTTT.